This T cell receptor (beta chain) was captured in a study of blood T cell repertoires in COVID-19. Study background: The study drew acute and convalescent COVID-19 samples from the United States, Italy and Spain. T cells, B-cell-depleted T cells, or PBMCs supplied cDNA or gDNA.

Authors' data handling: Amplification with reference gene primers provided the estimates of nucleated cell counts. The data were produced by immunoSEQ multiplex PCR, yet TCRdb's version contains in-frame clones alone and is incomplete. The V and J calls and clone size are taken from that table; D and trimming were inferred from the DNA. The sample records around 180,000 clones, approximately 80% being singletons. The sequence was collected from a human donor in a cohort sampled during active COVID-19. Sequencing used peripheral blood.

Written as DNA, the CDR3 is TGTGCCACCAGTCCATCGACGGAGACTGGGGCCAACGTCCTGACTTTC. It yields the protein CATSPSTETGANVLTF. V is TRBV24-1 and J is TRBJ2-6; no clear D gene. Trimming took 6 bases from V and 2 from J, leaving 13 bases between them. Germline V gene lookup returns CDR1 KGHDR and CDR2 SFDVKD. The CDR3 is 16 residues long.